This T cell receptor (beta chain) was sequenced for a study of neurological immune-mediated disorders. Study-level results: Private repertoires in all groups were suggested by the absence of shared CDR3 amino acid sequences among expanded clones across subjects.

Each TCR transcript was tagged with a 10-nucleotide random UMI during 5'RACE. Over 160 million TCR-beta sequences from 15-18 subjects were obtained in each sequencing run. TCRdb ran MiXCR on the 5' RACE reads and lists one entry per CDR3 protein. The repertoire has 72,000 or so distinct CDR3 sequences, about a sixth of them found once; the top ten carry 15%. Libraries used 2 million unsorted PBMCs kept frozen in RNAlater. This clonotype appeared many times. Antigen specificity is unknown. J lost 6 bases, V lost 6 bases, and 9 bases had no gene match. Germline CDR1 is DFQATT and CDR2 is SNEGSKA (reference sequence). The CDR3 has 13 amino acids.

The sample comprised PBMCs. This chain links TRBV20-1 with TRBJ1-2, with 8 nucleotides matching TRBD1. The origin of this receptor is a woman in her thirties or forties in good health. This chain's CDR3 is CSALMTGADGYTF. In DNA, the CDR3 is TGCAGTGCCCTAATGACAGGGGCCGATGGCTACACCTTC.